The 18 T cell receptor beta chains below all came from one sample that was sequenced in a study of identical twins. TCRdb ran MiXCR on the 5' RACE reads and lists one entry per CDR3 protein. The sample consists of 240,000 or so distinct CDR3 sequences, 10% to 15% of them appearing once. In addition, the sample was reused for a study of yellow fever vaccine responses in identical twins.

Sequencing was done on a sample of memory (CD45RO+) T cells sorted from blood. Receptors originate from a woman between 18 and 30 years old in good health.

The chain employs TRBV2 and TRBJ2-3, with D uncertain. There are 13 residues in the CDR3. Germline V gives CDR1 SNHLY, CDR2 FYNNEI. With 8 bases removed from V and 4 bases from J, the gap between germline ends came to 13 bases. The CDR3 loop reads CASGPAHPDTQYF. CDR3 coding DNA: TGTGCCAGCGGACCCGCCCACCCAGATACGCAGTATTTT.

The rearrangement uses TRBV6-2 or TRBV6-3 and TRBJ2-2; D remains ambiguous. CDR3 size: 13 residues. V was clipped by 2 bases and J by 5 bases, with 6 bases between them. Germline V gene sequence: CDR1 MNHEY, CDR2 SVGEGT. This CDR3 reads CASSYVGTGELFF. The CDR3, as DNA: TGTGCCAGCAGTTACGTAGGAACCGGGGAGCTGTTTTTT.

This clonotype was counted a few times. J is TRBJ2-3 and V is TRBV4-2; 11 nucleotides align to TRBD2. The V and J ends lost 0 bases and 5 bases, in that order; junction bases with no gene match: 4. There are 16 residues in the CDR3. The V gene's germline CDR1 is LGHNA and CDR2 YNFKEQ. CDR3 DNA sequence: TGTGCCAGCAGCCAAGATGTAGCGGGAGGGGTAGATACGCAGTATTTT. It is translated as CASSQDVAGGVDTQYF.

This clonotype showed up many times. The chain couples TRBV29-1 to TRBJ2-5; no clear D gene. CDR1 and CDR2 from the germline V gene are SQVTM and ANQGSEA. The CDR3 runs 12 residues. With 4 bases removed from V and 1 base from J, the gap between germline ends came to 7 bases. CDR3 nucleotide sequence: TGCAGCGTTGGAGGCAGCCAAGAGACCCAGTACTTC. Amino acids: CSVGGSQETQYF.

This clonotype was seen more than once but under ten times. The DNA for the CDR3 is TGCGCCAGCAGCCGACAGGGGAAGAACACTGAAGCTTTCTTT. Amino acids: CASSRQGKNTEAFF. The genes are TRBV5-1 and TRBJ1-1; 8 bases align to TRBD1. The V gene's germline CDR1 is SGHRS and CDR2 YFSETQ. The CDR3 spans 14 residues. Trimming removed 4 bases from V and 1 base from J; junction bases left unmatched: 3.

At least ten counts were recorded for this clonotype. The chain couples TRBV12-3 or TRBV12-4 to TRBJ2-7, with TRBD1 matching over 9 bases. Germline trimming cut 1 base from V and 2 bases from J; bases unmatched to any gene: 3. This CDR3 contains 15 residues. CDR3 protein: CASSLGWDRAYEQYF. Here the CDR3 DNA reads TGTGCCAGCAGTTTAGGTTGGGACAGGGCCTACGAGCAGTACTTC.

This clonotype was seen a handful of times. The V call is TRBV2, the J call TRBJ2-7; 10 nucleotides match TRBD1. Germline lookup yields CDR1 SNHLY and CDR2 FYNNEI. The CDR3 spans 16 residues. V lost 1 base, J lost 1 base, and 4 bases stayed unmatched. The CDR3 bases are TGTGCCAGCAGTGAAGGACAGGGGGCAATTTCCTACGAGCAGTACTTC. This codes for CASSEGQGAISYEQYF.

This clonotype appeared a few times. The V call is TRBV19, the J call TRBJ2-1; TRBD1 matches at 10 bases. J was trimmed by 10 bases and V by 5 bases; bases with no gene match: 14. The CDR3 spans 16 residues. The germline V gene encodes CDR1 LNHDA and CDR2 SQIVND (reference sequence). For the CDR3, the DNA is TGTGCCAGTAGTGACAGGGGGCCGCGGAGCGGAGGGGAGCAGTTCTTC. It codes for CASSDRGPRSGGEQFF.

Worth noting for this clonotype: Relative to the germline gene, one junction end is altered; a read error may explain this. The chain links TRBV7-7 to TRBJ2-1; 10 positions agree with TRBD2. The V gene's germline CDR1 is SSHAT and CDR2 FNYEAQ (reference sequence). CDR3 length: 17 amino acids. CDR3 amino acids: CASSLAGSGGSYNEQFF. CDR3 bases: TGTGCTAGCAGCTTAGCGGGTAGCGGGGGGTCCTACAATGAGCAGTTCTTC.

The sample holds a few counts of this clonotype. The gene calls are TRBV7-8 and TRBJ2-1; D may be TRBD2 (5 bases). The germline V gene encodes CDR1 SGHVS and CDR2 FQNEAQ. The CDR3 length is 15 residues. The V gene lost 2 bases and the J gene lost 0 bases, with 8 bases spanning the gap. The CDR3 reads CASSLRGSSYNEQFF. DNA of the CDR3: TGTGCCAGCAGCTTACGGGGTAGCTCCTACAATGAGCAGTTCTTC.

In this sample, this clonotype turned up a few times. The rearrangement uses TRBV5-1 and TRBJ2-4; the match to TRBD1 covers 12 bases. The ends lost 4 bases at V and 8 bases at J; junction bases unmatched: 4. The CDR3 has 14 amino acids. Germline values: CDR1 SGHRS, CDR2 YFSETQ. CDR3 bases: TGCGCCAGCAGCGGGACAGGGGGCGAGGACATTCAGTACTTC. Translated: CASSGTGGEDIQYF.

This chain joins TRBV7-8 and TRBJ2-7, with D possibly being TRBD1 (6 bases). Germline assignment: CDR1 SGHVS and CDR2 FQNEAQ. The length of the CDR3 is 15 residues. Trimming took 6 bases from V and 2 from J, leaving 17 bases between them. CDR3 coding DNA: TGTGCCAGCAGTATCAACACCGGGACAACCTACGAGCAGTACTTC. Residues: CASSINTGTTYEQYF.

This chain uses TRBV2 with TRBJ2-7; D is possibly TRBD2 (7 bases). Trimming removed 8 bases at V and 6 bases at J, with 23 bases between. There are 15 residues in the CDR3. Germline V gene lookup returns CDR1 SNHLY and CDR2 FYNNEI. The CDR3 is CASRRTDQSGGEQYF. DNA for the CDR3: TGTGCCAGCCGAAGGACAGACCAGTCGGGGGGCGAGCAGTACTTC.

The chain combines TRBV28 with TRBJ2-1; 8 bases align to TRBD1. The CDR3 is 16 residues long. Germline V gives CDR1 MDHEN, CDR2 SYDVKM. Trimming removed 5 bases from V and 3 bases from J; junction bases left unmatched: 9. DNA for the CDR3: TGTGCCAGCAGTCTTCGGCAGGGGGCTGGCTACAATGAGCAGTTCTTC. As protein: CASSLRQGAGYNEQFF.

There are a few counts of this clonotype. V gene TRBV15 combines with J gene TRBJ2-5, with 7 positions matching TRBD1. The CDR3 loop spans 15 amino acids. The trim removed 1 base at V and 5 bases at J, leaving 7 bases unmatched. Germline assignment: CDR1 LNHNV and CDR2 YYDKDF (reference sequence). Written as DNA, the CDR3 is TGTGCCACCAGCAGAGTTCTGACAGGGCAGGAGACCCAGTACTTC. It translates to CATSRVLTGQETQYF.

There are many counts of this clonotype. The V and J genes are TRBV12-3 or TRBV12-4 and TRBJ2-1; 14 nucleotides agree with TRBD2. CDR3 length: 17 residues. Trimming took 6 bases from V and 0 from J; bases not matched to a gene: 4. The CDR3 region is CASRPGTSGSSYNEQFF. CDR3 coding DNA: TGTGCCAGCAGGCCCGGGACTAGCGGGAGCTCCTACAATGAGCAGTTCTTC.

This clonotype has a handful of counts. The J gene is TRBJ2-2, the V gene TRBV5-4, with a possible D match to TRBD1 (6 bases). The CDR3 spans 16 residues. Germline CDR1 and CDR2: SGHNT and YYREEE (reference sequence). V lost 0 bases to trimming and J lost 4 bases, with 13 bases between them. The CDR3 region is CASSLARDRSTGELFF. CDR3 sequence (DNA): TGTGCCAGCAGCTTGGCTCGCGACAGGTCCACCGGGGAGCTGTTTTTT.

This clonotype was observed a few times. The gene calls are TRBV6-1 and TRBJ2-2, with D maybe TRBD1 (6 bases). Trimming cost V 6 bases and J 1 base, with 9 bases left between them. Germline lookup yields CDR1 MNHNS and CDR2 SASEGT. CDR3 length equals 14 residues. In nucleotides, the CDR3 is TGTGCCAGCAGACCGGACAGGAACACCGGGGAGCTGTTTTTT. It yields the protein CASRPDRNTGELFF.